Each of the 13 T cell receptor beta chains below was sequenced from the same sample in a study of blood T cell repertoires in COVID-19. TCRdb's copy holds only in-frame clones and misses some; the assay was immunoSEQ multiplex PCR. The sample consists of around 140,000 clones, about 87% of them appearing once. The sample was peripheral blood. The receptor set was obtained from a man aged 50-60 years with acute or convalescent COVID-19.

This sequence joins TRBV7-9 and TRBJ2-2; a possible D gene is TRBD1 (6 bases). Trimming left V 11 bases short and J 7 bases short, with 17 bases between. The CDR3 sequence is 13 residues long. Germline V gene data show CDR1 as SEHNR and CDR2 as FQNEAQ (reference sequence). The CDR3 region has the DNA TGTGCCCAGGGGAGAGGGGTGATCGGGGAGCTGTTTTTT. It yields the protein CAQGRGVIGELFF.

V and J are TRBV18 and TRBJ2-6; the match to TRBD1 covers 7 bases. The CDR3 length is 16 residues. J lost 4 bases, V lost 3 bases, and 6 bases had no gene match. Per germline, CDR1 KGHSH and CDR2 LQKENI. The CDR3 spells CASSPRGGGGANVLTF. The CDR3 DNA reads as TGTGCCAGCTCACCCAGAGGGGGCGGAGGGGCCAACGTCCTGACTTTC.

This chain uses TRBV4-1 with TRBJ2-3; a possible D gene is TRBD2 (6 bases). The CDR3 runs 16 residues. Germline lookup yields CDR1 MGHRA and CDR2 YSYEKL. V was clipped by 1 base and J by 3 bases, with 14 bases between them. DNA of the CDR3: TGCGCCAGCAGCCAAGTGGGACTGGAGGGTACAGATACGCAGTATTTT. This codes for CASSQVGLEGTDTQYF.

The chain couples TRBV15 to TRBJ2-7; possibly TRBD1 for D (5 bases). V was clipped by 2 bases and J by 9 bases, with 14 bases between them. This CDR3 comprises 13 residues. Germline loops: CDR1 LNHNV, CDR2 YYDKDF (reference sequence). CDR3 sequence reads: CATSRSPTERQYF. For the CDR3, the DNA is TGTGCCACCAGCAGATCACCGACAGAACGGCAGTACTTC.

The CDR3 protein is CASSFVAAEPLHF. As DNA, the CDR3 is TGTGCCAGCAGTTTTGTGGCGGCAGAACCCCTCCACTTT. The V call is TRBV28, the J call TRBJ1-6; no clear D gene. Germline CDR1 MDHEN, CDR2 SYDVKM. V shed 3 bases and J shed 12 bases, with 12 bases lying between them. The CDR3 length is 13 residues.

This chain links TRBV19 with TRBJ1-1; 10 positions agree with TRBD1. V lost 3 bases to trimming and J lost 5 bases; unmatched junction nucleotides: 6. Germline values: CDR1 LNHDA, CDR2 SQIVND (reference sequence). The CDR3 contains 15 residues. The CDR3: CASSMGQGRTTEAFF. The CDR3 DNA sequence: TGTGCCAGTAGTATGGGACAGGGGAGAACAACTGAAGCTTTCTTT.

The chain recombines TRBV29-1 with TRBJ1-1, with a possible D match to TRBD1 (5 bases). Trimming removed 6 bases at V and 1 base at J, with 9 bases between. CDR1 is SQVTM, CDR2 ANQGSEA, per germline. This CDR3 contains 12 residues. The CDR3, as DNA: TGCAGCGTAGCTACAGGGAACACTGAAGCTTTCTTT. Its translation: CSVATGNTEAFF.

The chain combines TRBV7-9 with TRBJ2-7; TRBD2 matches at 8 bases. V shed 2 bases and J 2 bases; nucleotides not matched to a gene: 5. The CDR3 length is 15 residues. In germline, CDR1 is SEHNR, CDR2 FQNEAQ (reference sequence). The CDR3 sequence: CASSLNSGATYEQYF. CDR3 DNA: TGTGCCAGCAGCTTAAATAGCGGGGCGACCTACGAGCAGTACTTC.

The chain recombines TRBV4-1 with TRBJ1-6; D gene uncertain. The CDR3 covers 16 residues. Germline V lookup: CDR1 MGHRA, CDR2 YSYEKL. V shed 0 bases and J shed 0 bases, with 6 bases lying between them. The CDR3 loop reads CASSQDLYSYNSPLHF. In DNA form, the CDR3 reads TGCGCCAGCAGCCAAGATCTCTACTCCTATAATTCACCCCTCCACTTT.

The chain carries TRBV7-9 and TRBJ2-7; TRBD1 agrees at 7 bases. J lost 4 bases, V lost 1 base, and 7 bases had no gene match. The CDR3 totals 15 residues. Germline CDR1 SEHNR, CDR2 FQNEAQ (reference sequence). The CDR3: CASSLDWGQKYEQYF. As DNA, the CDR3 is TGTGCCAGCAGCTTAGATTGGGGACAGAAATACGAGCAGTACTTC.

V is TRBV29-1 and J is TRBJ2-2; TRBD1 might be the D (5 bases). The CDR3 length is 16 residues. Germline CDR1 SQVTM, CDR2 ANQGSEA. V was shortened by 6 bases and J by 6 bases, with 23 bases between the two germline ends. Here the CDR3 reads CSVGKGAGVEAGELFF. In nucleotides, the CDR3 is TGCAGCGTCGGAAAAGGGGCCGGTGTCGAGGCCGGGGAGCTGTTTTTT.

The V call is TRBV7-9, the J call TRBJ2-3; 10 bases are shared with TRBD2. V lost 5 bases and J lost 4; bases outside the gene matches: 3. CDR3 length equals 14 residues. Germline CDR1 reads SEHNR; CDR2 reads FQNEAQ (reference sequence). This chain's CDR3 is CASSTLAGADTQYF. CDR3 sequence (DNA): TGTGCCAGCAGCACCCTAGCGGGAGCAGATACGCAGTATTTT.

With respect to this clone: This sample also contains other DNA sequences that code for the same CDR3. The rearrangement joins TRBV5-1 to TRBJ2-3; TRBD1 agrees at 7 bases. Germline CDR1 and CDR2: SGHRS and YFSETQ. This CDR3 contains 12 residues. The V gene end was trimmed by 4 bases and the J gene end by 6 bases; junction bases not matched to a gene: 2. The CDR3 sequence: CASSIRGDTQYF. The CDR3 DNA follows: TGCGCCAGCAGCATCAGGGGGGATACGCAGTATTTT.